The sequence of this T cell receptor beta chain was determined in a study of blood T cell repertoires in COVID-19. About the study: The study drew acute and convalescent COVID-19 samples from the United States, Italy and Spain. The analysed material was cDNA or gDNA that came from T cells, B-cell-depleted T cells, or PBMCs.

Per the study methods: Estimates of nucleated cell counts were drawn from the amplification of reference gene primers. Sequencing used immunoSEQ multiplex PCR; TCRdb keeps in-frame clones, though not all of them. V and J calls and clone size are copied from that table; D and trimming were computed from the DNA. The repertoire holds more than 200,000 clones, with around 88% as singletons. The CDR3 contains 14 residues. V lost 3 bases to trimming and J lost 4 bases; unmatched junction nucleotides: 1. Germline V CDR1 and CDR2: SGHTA, FQGTGA. The V gene is TRBV7-3, the J gene TRBJ2-7; 12 bases agree with TRBD2. The origin of this receptor is a man aged 25 to 40 with active or convalescent COVID-19. Material: peripheral blood. CDR3 sequence reads: CASSLTSGGYEQYF. In DNA form, the CDR3 reads TGTGCCAGCAGCTTGACTAGCGGGGGTTACGAGCAGTACTTC.